This paragraph covers one TCR beta chain sequence. This entry comes from a study of blood T cell repertoires in COVID-19. Background on the study: The cDNA or gDNA used as material had been derived from T cells, B-cell-depleted T cells, or PBMCs.

Trimming removed 1 base from V and 8 bases from J, with 10 bases in between. This CDR3 is built from 13 residues. Germline V gene lookup returns CDR1 SGHDT and CDR2 YYEEEE. Generated by immunoSEQ multiplex PCR, the TCRdb table keeps only in-frame clones and is missing some. The table lists around 370,000 clones, approximately 91% of them singletons, with 6% to 8% in the top ten. This chain connects TRBV5-6 to TRBJ2-1; tentatively, D is TRBD2 (5 bases). This receptor was identified in a woman between 70 and 85 years old with COVID-19, enrolled during active disease. Sequences were obtained from peripheral blood. As DNA, the CDR3 is TGTGCCAGCAGCTTGTTACTAGGCCATGAGCAGTTCTTC. The encoded protein is CASSLLLGHEQFF.